The T cell receptor beta chain under discussion was sequenced for a study of identical twins. A remark on this clonotype: What it binds is unknown.

CDR3 length: 15 amino acids. Germline V gene sequence: CDR1 KGHSH, CDR2 LQKENI. V lost 2 bases and J 5 bases, leaving 15 bases between the germline ends. Broader study findings: Conclusions were based on cross-sectional statistical analysis, without following the same donors.

TCRdb re-called the 5' RACE reads with MiXCR, one entry per CDR3 protein. The table records approximately 220,000 distinct CDR3 sequences, approximately 7.3% of them present only once. This sample was shared with a second study, whose subject was yellow fever vaccine responses in identical twins.

Sequencing was carried out using CD8+ T cells sorted from blood. The rearrangement links TRBV18 to TRBJ1-2; unclear D gene. This clonotype was sampled from a woman aged 18-29 years in good health. CDR3 DNA: TGTGCCAGCTCACCAGGCGGGGAGCCTGGGTATGGCTACACCTTC. Its protein is CASSPGGEPGYGYTF.